This entry lists 18 T cell receptor beta chains sequenced from one sample in a study of cytomegalovirus exposure and HLA in healthy donors (dated by TCRdb to about 2017). Library prep was done by the immunoSEQ multiplex PCR assay. A mixture of 60 forward primers for TCR Vbeta segments and 13 reverse primers for TCR Jbeta segments was used in the multiplex PCR. Not all clones reach the TCRdb copy of this immuneACCESS table, which keeps in-frame sequences only. Checked studies attribute under half of the gap to unresolved V genes and leave the rest unexplained. Across this sample there are about 110,000 clones, with around 80% seen only once. The top ten clones comprise 3.1% of the sample. The sequencing input was PBMCs. These TCRs come from a woman aged 40 to 55 in good health and CMV-seronegative.

V is TRBV7-2 and J is TRBJ2-1; D gene uncertain. V dropped 1 base and J dropped 0 bases, with 16 bases sitting between them. In germline, CDR1 is SGHTA, CDR2 FQGNSA. The CDR3 extends over 18 amino acids. The CDR3 spells CASSLVVWQVSSYNEQFF. CDR3 DNA: TGTGCCAGCAGCTTAGTGGTTTGGCAGGTGAGCTCCTACAATGAGCAGTTCTTC.

The sample holds one count of this clone. The chain has TRBV7-6 and TRBJ2-3; weak D call: TRBD2 (6 bases). In germline, CDR1 is SGHVS, CDR2 FNYEAQ. Trimming shortened V by 3 bases and J by 4 bases, and 11 bases separated the two germline ends. The CDR3 covers 14 residues. CDR3 DNA sequence: TGTGCCAGCAGCTTGCGGCGGGGCCCAGATACGCAGTATTTT. Translating it yields CASSLRRGPDTQYF. Based on the CDR3 plus reference TRBV7-6 and TRBJ2-3, the full variable domain is GAGVSQSPRYKVTKRGQDVALRCDPISGHVSLYWYRQALGQGPEFLTYFNYEAQQDKSGLPNDRFSAERPEGSISTLTIQRTEQRDSAMYRCASSLRRGPDTQYFGPGTRLTVL.

V usage is TRBV11-3 and J usage is TRBJ2-1, with TRBD2 identical over 8 bases. V shed 1 base, J shed 7 bases, and the junction held 3 bases outside the gene matches. The V gene's germline CDR1 is SGHNT and CDR2 YENEEA. This CDR3 is built from 14 residues. The CDR3 is CASSLGTSRNEQFF. CDR3 in DNA: TGTGCCAGCAGCTTAGGGACTAGCCGGAATGAGCAGTTCTTC.

The genes are TRBV11-2 and TRBJ2-3; 12 bases are a match to TRBD2. In germline, CDR1 is SGHAT, CDR2 FQNNGV. V dropped 4 bases and J dropped 3; count of bases not matched to a gene: 5. This CDR3 has 16 residues. The CDR3 DNA reads as TGTGCCAGCAGCTCTCGACTAGCGGGAGCTACAGATACGCAGTATTTT. Translation: CASSSRLAGATDTQYF.

The chain couples TRBV19 to TRBJ2-5, with 14 bases fitting TRBD2. There are 15 residues in the CDR3. Trimming cost V 5 bases and J 3 bases; bases outside gene matches: 2. Germline V gene lookup returns CDR1 LNHDA and CDR2 SQIVND (reference sequence). The CDR3 nucleotides are TGTGCCAGTAGTCCGGGACTAGCGGGAGAAGAGACCCAGTACTTC. Its protein product is CASSPGLAGEETQYF.

The rearrangement links TRBV6-5 to TRBJ2-2, with 7 bases matching TRBD1. CDR3 length: 15 amino acids. From germline, CDR1 is MNHEY and CDR2 SVGAGI. The ends lost 6 bases at V and 5 bases at J; junction bases unmatched: 9. The CDR3 nucleotides are TGTGCCAGCAGATTTCAGGGGGATCGAACCGGGGAGCTGTTTTTT. Protein: CASRFQGDRTGELFF.

The chain is built from TRBV28 and TRBJ1-3; weak D call: TRBD1 (5 bases). Deletions cut 7 bases from V and 0 bases from J, with 13 bases between. Germline assignment: CDR1 MDHEN and CDR2 SYDVKM. This CDR3 has 15 amino acids. DNA of the CDR3: TGTGCCAGCACCCCGATAGGGGCCTCTGGAAACACCATATATTTT. Residues: CASTPIGASGNTIYF.

The chain recombines TRBV7-9 with TRBJ1-1; possibly TRBD1 for D (6 bases). V lost 8 bases to trimming and J lost 4 bases, with 20 bases between them. Per germline, CDR1 SEHNR and CDR2 FQNEAQ (reference sequence). The CDR3 loop spans 15 amino acids. CDR3 in DNA: TGTGCCAGCTCCACCCTCGACAGGACGGGCACTGAAGCTTTCTTT. Its protein product is CASSTLDRTGTEAFF.

This clone was counted between two and nine times. The chain uses TRBV28 and TRBJ1-5; 7 positions agree with TRBD1. The CDR3 runs to 14 residues. CDR1 MDHEN and CDR2 SYDVKM come from the germline V gene. The V and J ends lost 6 bases and 5 bases, in that order; junction bases with no gene match: 7. CDR3 amino acids: CASSRTGGYQPQHF. The CDR3 DNA sequence: TGTGCCAGCAGCAGGACAGGCGGATATCAGCCCCAGCATTTT.

The V gene is TRBV5-4, the J gene TRBJ1-1; TRBD1 agrees at 7 bases. The V and J ends lost 0 bases and 11 bases, in that order; junction bases with no gene match: 7. This CDR3 contains 13 residues. Germline CDR1 reads SGHNT; CDR2 reads YYREEE (reference sequence). As DNA, the CDR3 is TGTGCCAGCAGCTTGGTGGGACAGTCGGTGGCTTTCTTT. Translation: CASSLVGQSVAFF.

V is TRBV19 and J is TRBJ2-5; no clear D. CDR1 is LNHDA, CDR2 SQIVND, per germline (reference sequence). The length of the CDR3 is 14 residues. Deletions cut 0 bases from V and 3 bases from J, with 8 bases between. In DNA form, the CDR3 reads TGTGCCAGTAGTATAGAGAGCCAAGAAGAGACCCAGTACTTC. Encoded protein: CASSIESQEETQYF.

V is TRBV27 and J is TRBJ2-2, with 9 nucleotides matching TRBD1. Trimming removed 0 bases from V and 6 bases from J; junction bases left unmatched: 5. Per the germline V gene, CDR1 is MNHEY and CDR2 is SMNVEV (reference sequence). The length of the CDR3 is 16 residues. CDR3 protein: CASSLSWTGESGELFF. The DNA of the CDR3 is TGTGCCAGCAGTTTATCGTGGACAGGGGAATCCGGGGAGCTGTTTTTT.

The chain recombines TRBV5-5 with TRBJ1-1; D perhaps matches TRBD1 (6 bases). Germline loops: CDR1 SGHKS, CDR2 YYEKEE (reference sequence). This CDR3 is built from 14 residues. V lost 2 bases to trimming and J lost 1 base, with 9 bases between them. The CDR3 spells CASSFDRKNTEAFF. Here the CDR3 DNA reads TGTGCCAGCAGCTTTGACAGGAAGAACACTGAAGCTTTCTTT. Full variable domain (rest looked up from reference TRBV5-5 and TRBJ1-1): DAGVTQSPTHLIKTRGQQVTLRCSPISGHKSVSWYQQVLGQGPQFIFQYYEKEERGRGNFPDRFSARQFPNYSSELNVNALLLGDSALYLCASSFDRKNTEAFFGQGTRLTVV.

The rearrangement uses TRBV10-3 and TRBJ2-7, with 7 bases aligning to TRBD1. Germline V lookup: CDR1 ENHRY, CDR2 SYGVKD. Germline trimming cut 2 bases from V and 6 bases from J; bases unmatched to any gene: 13. This CDR3 spans 16 amino acids. The CDR3 sequence is CAISEKEAVGTVEQYF. The CDR3 region has the DNA TGTGCCATCAGTGAGAAAGAGGCGGTAGGGACAGTCGAGCAGTACTTC.

The V and J genes are TRBV7-9 and TRBJ1-2; TRBD1 matches at 7 bases. V lost 5 bases, J lost 10 bases, and 7 bases stayed unmatched. Looked up from germline, CDR1 is SEHNR and CDR2 is FQNEAQ (reference sequence). The CDR3 is 12 residues long. This chain's CDR3 is CASSKRQGAYTF. The CDR3 DNA reads as TGTGCCAGCAGCAAACGACAGGGTGCCTACACCTTC.

A single count supports this clone. The V gene is TRBV7-2, the J gene TRBJ2-7; D might be TRBD2 (6 bases). In germline, CDR1 is SGHTA, CDR2 FQGNSA. The CDR3 extends over 15 amino acids. Trimming removed 3 bases from V and 3 bases from J, with 15 bases in between. The CDR3 DNA follows: TGTGCCAGCAGCTTTCGTCGGGGGTACCTCTACGAGCAGTACTTC. As protein: CASSFRRGYLYEQYF.

In its sample, this clone was seen a few times. J is TRBJ1-2 and V is TRBV6-1, with D uncertain. Germline V gene data show CDR1 as MNHNS and CDR2 as SASEGT. The germline V and J ends were trimmed by 5 bases and 4 bases, with 8 bases remaining between them. The CDR3 covers 12 residues. CDR3 region: CASSRAGYGYTF. CDR3 bases: TGTGCCAGCAGTCGGGCGGGCTATGGCTACACCTTC.

This clone was observed a handful of times. This sequence joins TRBV28 and TRBJ1-2; TRBD1 might be the D (5 bases). Trimming shortened V by 10 bases and J by 1 base, and 19 bases separated the two germline ends. The germline gives CDR1 MDHEN, CDR2 SYDVKM. This CDR3 region has 15 residues. The CDR3 reads CAIMRGVGRNYGYTF. The DNA for the CDR3 is TGTGCCATCATGCGTGGGGTGGGGCGTAACTATGGCTACACCTTC.